The clone carrying this T cell receptor (beta chain) was detected many times. Its antigen is unknown. There were TCR beta CDR3 regions amplified from RNA transcripts. Researchers ran a first-round RT-PCR on the TCR CDR3 using the HTBI primer set. MiXCR, run by TCRdb on the multiplex PCR reads, gives a single entry per CDR3 protein. The table includes over 350,000 distinct CDR3 sequences, roughly 14% detected once. These data belong to a study of T cells in Graves' hyperthyroidism and ophthalmopathy. Findings and caveats of the study: Blood also held most thyroid clonotypes expanded beyond 0.001.

Patients with uncontrolled infections, other autoimmune diseases, pregnancy or lactation were excluded. Using around 10 ml of fresh peripheral blood, PBMCs were prepared. The CDR3 is 16 amino acids. Losses at the gene ends were 6 bases for V and 0 bases for J; bases not matched to a gene: 4. The chain recombines TRBV12-3 or TRBV12-4 with TRBJ1-6; 8 bases agree with TRBD1. The sample was blood. This TCR was recovered from a man aged 18 to 29 with Graves' ophthalmopathy. CDR3 sequence reads: CASSRTGSSYNSPLHF. In nucleotides, the CDR3 is TGTGCCAGCAGCCGGACAGGGAGCTCCTATAATTCACCCCTCCACTTT.